The rows below give T cell receptor beta chains drawn from one sample of a study of cytomegalovirus exposure and HLA in healthy donors. Libraries were prepared by immunoSEQ multiplex PCR; TCRdb keeps only in-frame clonotypes and omits some of them. This sample has more than 130,000 clones, with over 70% found just once. Sequencing was done on a sample of PBMCs. Receptor source: a middle-aged man in good health and CMV-seropositive. Each CDR3 is given with its conserved first and last residue. Each record gives: V gene, clone size, CDR3 protein. The listing skips clone size in some rows; elsewhere it reads once, few, many or a size class.

v_call: TRBV28; clone_size: .; cdr3_aa: CASSGGDREQSYEQYF
v_call: TRBV7-2; clone_size: .; cdr3_aa: CASLEGARTEAFF
v_call: TRBV19; clone_size: .; cdr3_aa: CASSTTMSGELFF
v_call: TRBV2; clone_size: .; cdr3_aa: CASSVTYEAFF
v_call: TRBV27; clone_size: .; cdr3_aa: CASSSRQVSNYGYTF
v_call: TRBV7-9; clone_size: .; cdr3_aa: CASSSWSSETQYF
v_call: TRBV15; clone_size: .; cdr3_aa: CATSSRGQGIGKLFF
v_call: TRBV4-3; clone_size: .; cdr3_aa: CASSQGAGGWGGETQYF
v_call: TRBV5-1; clone_size: .; cdr3_aa: CASSLQTGWGRVSVYNEQFF
v_call: TRBV25-1; clone_size: .; cdr3_aa: CASREGSLSPLHF
v_call: TRBV6-5; clone_size: .; cdr3_aa: CASSRGQGIREPQHF
v_call: TRBV6-5; clone_size: .; cdr3_aa: CASKPGHTNTGELFF
v_call: TRBV27; clone_size: .; cdr3_aa: CASSLYWEPGMNTEAFF
v_call: TRBV27; clone_size: .; cdr3_aa: CASSLLGTVQETQYF
v_call: TRBV20-1; clone_size: .; cdr3_aa: CSAQIDTQYF
v_call: TRBV2; clone_size: .; cdr3_aa: CASSEDRGIGTQYF
v_call: TRBV6-5; clone_size: few; cdr3_aa: CATGPSSYEQYF
v_call: TRBV5-4; clone_size: .; cdr3_aa: CASSFGESYNEQFF
v_call: TRBV27; clone_size: .; cdr3_aa: CASSRYTDTQYF
v_call: TRBV5-1; clone_size: .; cdr3_aa: CASSLAAGQSGYTF
v_call: TRBV7-7; clone_size: .; cdr3_aa: CASSPGETQYF
v_call: TRBV27; clone_size: .; cdr3_aa: CASSLPPLNTQYF
v_call: TRBV9; clone_size: .; cdr3_aa: CASSGERNYGYTF
v_call: TRBV7-8; clone_size: .; cdr3_aa: CASSEGTGGGYEQYF
v_call: TRBV10-1; clone_size: once; cdr3_aa: CASSGSAYGGYTF
v_call: TRBV6-1; clone_size: once; cdr3_aa: CASIGLAGGLNEQFF
v_call: TRBV5-1; clone_size: .; cdr3_aa: CASSRGLAGSYNEQFF
v_call: TRBV10-2; clone_size: .; cdr3_aa: CASSESWGQGDRYGYTF
v_call: TRBV6-5; clone_size: .; cdr3_aa: CASSYFRDSYGYTF
v_call: TRBV6-5; clone_size: .; cdr3_aa: CASTPTGPLDYGYTF
v_call: TRBV7-8; clone_size: once; cdr3_aa: CASSLRQGPIYEQYF
v_call: TRBV19; clone_size: once; cdr3_aa: CASSTGTGFFEQYF
v_call: TRBV5-3; clone_size: once; cdr3_aa: CARSLSRQLGREQYF
v_call: TRBV7-9; clone_size: few; cdr3_aa: CASSPNLVATSDTQYF
v_call: TRBV5-1; clone_size: .; cdr3_aa: CASSLQGLGTEAFF
v_call: TRBV7-8; clone_size: .; cdr3_aa: CASSSTGGIEKLFF